This T cell receptor (beta chain) was obtained from a study of cytomegalovirus exposure and HLA in healthy donors. Study-level findings and limits: Using a false discovery rate of 0.05, a later analysis showed that 15,000 to 20,000 TCR beta sequences were associated with HLA alleles. The authors later found most CMV-associated TCR beta chains appeared HLA-restricted.

A multiplex PCR was run with 60 Vbeta primers and 13 Jbeta primers. Data came from immunoSEQ multiplex PCR; TCRdb stores just in-frame clones and leaves some out. This sample has 200,000 to 250,000 clones, with about 86% found just once. Donors were ostensibly healthy at sampling, although undocumented immune exposures were probable. About this clone: The antigen is unknown.

The CDR3 sequence is 14 residues long. V shed 0 bases and J shed 4 bases, with 7 bases lying between them. Germline V CDR1 and CDR2: SGHAT, FQNNGV. This chain joins TRBV11-2 and TRBJ2-1; D is unresolved. The sample was PBMCs. The TCR sequence derives from a woman aged 60 to 75 in good health and CMV-seropositive. The CDR3 sequence is CASSLERRYNEQFF. CDR3 DNA: TGTGCCAGCAGCTTAGAACGCAGGTACAATGAGCAGTTCTTC.